This T cell receptor beta chain is from a study of blood T cell repertoires in COVID-19. Whole-study context: From the United States, Italy and Spain came samples of acute and convalescent COVID-19. From T cells, B-cell-depleted T cells, or PBMCs came the material, which was cDNA or gDNA.

Cohorts were assigned according to the clinical history that participants reported. In the authors' workflow: Amplification of reference gene primers provided the estimated nucleated cell counts. Assay: immunoSEQ multiplex PCR; the TCRdb copy retains only in-frame clones and omits some. V and J calls and clone size come straight from that table; D and trimming were deduced from the DNA. This sample has roughly 260,000 clones; about 89% occur once, and the top ten carry over 2.5%. This CDR3 is built from 16 residues. Germline V gene data show CDR1 as LNHDA and CDR2 as SQIVND (reference sequence). V dropped 7 bases and J dropped 9; count of bases not matched to a gene: 13.

The sequence derives from a woman aged 18-35 years who had recovered from COVID-19. The chain uses TRBV19 and TRBJ2-1; TRBD2 aligns across 12 bases. The sequenced material came from PBMCs or T cells enriched from blood (not recorded which). This CDR3 is CASTPGRLAGEVEQFF. The CDR3 DNA follows: TGTGCCAGTACCCCAGGACGACTAGCGGGGGAGGTTGAGCAGTTCTTC.